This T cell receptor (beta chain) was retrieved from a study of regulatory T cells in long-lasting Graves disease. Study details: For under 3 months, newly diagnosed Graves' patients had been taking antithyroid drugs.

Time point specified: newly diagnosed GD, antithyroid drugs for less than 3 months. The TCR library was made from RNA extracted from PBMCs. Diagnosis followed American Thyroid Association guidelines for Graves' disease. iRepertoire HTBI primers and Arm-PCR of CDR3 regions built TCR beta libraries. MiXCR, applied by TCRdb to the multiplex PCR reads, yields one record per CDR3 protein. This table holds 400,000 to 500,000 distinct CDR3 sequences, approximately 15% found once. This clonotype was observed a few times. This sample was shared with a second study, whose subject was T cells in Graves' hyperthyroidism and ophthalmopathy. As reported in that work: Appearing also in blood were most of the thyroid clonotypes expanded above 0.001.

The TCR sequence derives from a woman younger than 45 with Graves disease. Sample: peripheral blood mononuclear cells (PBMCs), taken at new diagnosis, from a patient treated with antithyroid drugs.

CDR3 protein: CASSAGQGAQTGELFF. The DNA for the CDR3 is TGTGCCAGTAGTGCCGGACAGGGGGCGCAAACCGGGGAGCTGTTTTTT. The chain uses TRBV19 and TRBJ2-2; 11 nucleotides align to TRBD1. The trim removed 5 bases at V and 5 bases at J, leaving 7 bases unmatched. This CDR3 region has 16 residues. From germline, CDR1 is LNHDA and CDR2 SQIVND (reference sequence).